This T cell receptor beta chain was obtained from a study of T-cell reconstitution after alpha-beta-depleted transplantation in children. This clonotype came up a few times. Library preparation (for TCRbeta) was performed with unique molecular identifiers. TCRdb recomputed calls from the PCR reads with MiXCR, one row per CDR3 protein. This sample has a few hundred thousand distinct CDR3 sequences, with 15% to 20% found just once. This sequence originates from a human donor who donated a stem cell graft to a child with acute lymphoblastic leukemia. This specimen was PBMCs from the stem cell graft donor, taken from the stem cell graft.

The CDR3 bases are TGCGCCAGCAGCTTGAATATTGACACCGCTCCCCGTGAGCAGTTCTTC. It is translated as CASSLNIDTAPREQFF. The genes are TRBV5-1 and TRBJ2-1; D gene unclear. This CDR3 comprises 16 residues. V lost 1 base to trimming and J lost 9 bases, with 20 bases between them. Germline CDR1 is SGHRS and CDR2 is YFSETQ.